The T cell receptor (beta chain) under discussion was sequenced for a study of blood T cell repertoires in COVID-19. Overall study: Samples of COVID-19 (acute and convalescent) were obtained from the United States, Italy and Spain.

CDR3 size: 15 residues. Trimming removed 0 bases from V and 5 bases from J, with 13 bases in between. Germline values: CDR1 SGHDN, CDR2 FVKESK. Generated by immunoSEQ multiplex PCR, the TCRdb table keeps only in-frame clones and is missing some. The sample carries approximately 250,000 clones, around 90% recorded once. This TCR came from a woman aged 70 to 79 with COVID-19, enrolled during active disease. This rearrangement joins TRBV14 to TRBJ1-1; possibly TRBD1 for D (5 bases). The sequencing input was peripheral blood. In nucleotides, the CDR3 is TGTGCCAGCAGCCAAGATCAGGCAGGGTTAACTGAAGCTTTCTTT. Protein product: CASSQDQAGLTEAFF. The complete variable domain, with remaining parts taken from reference TRBV14 and TRBJ1-1, reads EAGVTQFPSHSVIEKGQTVTLRCDPISGHDNLYWYRRVMGKEIKFLLHFVKESKQDESGMPNNRFLAERTGGTYSTLKVQPAELEDSGVYFCASSQDQAGLTEAFFGQGTRLTVV.